The T cell receptor (beta chain) described here comes from a study of T cell responses to AZD1222 COVID-19 vaccine (dated by TCRdb to the early 2020s). In terms of the full investigation: AZD1222 recipients given second doses at about 4 weeks or at about 12 weeks were pooled, since spike-specific TCR depth and breadth were not found to differ between the two schedules. TCR sequencing was performed for about 250 trial participants, of whom around 200 were given two doses of AZD1222 and about 25 were given two doses of MenACWY control vaccine. Trial participants were enrolled by age into 18-55, 56-69 and 70-plus year subgroups, with approximately 150, 30 and 60 TCR-sequenced participants respectively.

In the case of this clone: This clone's antigen is unknown. No much larger clone is present one base from it, and per-base qualities are unavailable.

The CDR3 regions of human TCRbeta chains were analyzed by immunosequencing. The paper's processing steps were these. TCRs in the repertoires were matched against a reference library of SARS-CoV-2-specific TCRs that had been generated with the MIRA antigen-specificity platform. Breadth was defined as the fraction of unique TCRs that were SARS-CoV-2-associated. Depth was defined as the fraction of total T cells that were SARS-CoV-2-associated. Using the MIRA data, every spike-specific TCR was mapped to the spike region that the TCR reacted to and assigned to either a CD4 or a CD8 class. Log10-transformed breadth and depth values were compared by one-way ANOVA with Sidak's multiple comparisons tests. TCRdb re-hosts the immuneACCESS table, in-frame sequences only. Its copies lack some clones; in the studies checked, an unresolved V gene accounts for under half of them, and the cause for the rest is not known. V and J calls and clone size follow that table, whereas D and trimming were derived from the DNA. For this sample the table gives roughly 60,000 clones, of which about 90% were detected only once. The ten largest clones take up 4.9% of the sample.

What the work shows at the level of the full study, not this receptor alone: Participants were mostly white British, with more females than males. The authors suggested clonal diversity may have been underestimated. CD4 TCRs associated with the vaccine covered the entire spike protein, and the dominant responses were in regions 160-218 and 743-854. A significant rise in spike-specific TCR breadth and depth was observed after two AZD1222 doses relative to day 0 and relative to MenACWY recipients. No day 14 peak-response samples were available, so repertoires were characterized only after the peak T cell response. The 56-69-year group was small, and its depth increase did not reach significance, likely because of low power. Epitopes outside the regions mutated in the B.1.351 and B.1.1.7 variants were reportedly recognized by nearly half of the unique spike-specific TCRs. Only five to seven AZD1222 recipients were SARS-CoV-2 seropositive at baseline, limiting conclusions about previously exposed vaccinees.

Sample time point, as interpreted from the label and publication: baseline before first vaccination. The vaccinee samples were drawn from two UK trials, COV001 and COV002, one of which was a single-blind randomized controlled phase 2/3 trial testing AZD1222 (ChAdOx1 nCoV-19) in healthy adults. For TCRbeta chain sequencing, PBMC samples from trial participants were taken at day 0 and at day 28 after the second dose. V is clipped by 7 bases and J by 2 bases, and the sequence between their germline boundaries is 15 bases long. The CDR3 has 15 amino acids, counting the end cysteine and phenylalanine. Only the CDR3 portion is preserved as DNA: 45 bases, with reading frame beginning at the first base. The germline V gene (reference sequence) provides CDR1 LNHDA and CDR2 SQIVND.

This specimen was peripheral blood, taken on day 0 of AZD1222 vaccination. Recombination joined TRBV19 with TRBJ1-5; the D gene assignment is ambiguous. The receptor's source is an adult in good health. Here is the DNA: TGTGCCAGTAACGCAGGACTAGTGGGCAATCAGCCCCAGCATTTT. Its protein product is CASNAGLVGNQPQHF.